A selection of T cell receptor beta chains follows, all from one sample in a study of cytomegalovirus exposure and HLA in healthy donors. Sequencing was performed with immunoSEQ multiplex PCR; in TCRdb, only in-frame clones are kept and a portion is missing. The sample yields around 150,000 clones, of which the top ten take up roughly 1.3%. Sequencing was done on a sample of PBMCs. Receptor source: a woman aged 55-69 years in good health and CMV-seronegative. CDR3s include the opening cysteine and the closing phenylalanine or tryptophan. The D gene is left open where the match is weak.

CASSLISYNEQFF	TGTGCCAGCAGCTTAATCAGCTACAATGAGCAGTTCTTC	.	TRBV7-2	TRBJ2-1
CASSLEQGAYTF	TGCGCCAGCAGCTTGGAACAGGGGGCATACACCTTC	TRBD1	TRBV5-1	TRBJ1-2
CASSKVGGSVPYEQYF	TGTGCCAGCAGCAAAGTGGGGGGGTCGGTTCCCTACGAGCAGTACTTC	.	TRBV21-1	TRBJ2-7
CASSLLSADTQYF	TGTGCCAGCAGTTTATTATCTGCAGATACGCAGTATTTT	.	TRBV27	TRBJ2-3
CASSLDRGVKTEAFF	TGTGCCAGCAGTCTCGACAGGGGCGTGAAGACTGAAGCTTTCTTT	TRBD1	TRBV6-6	TRBJ1-1
CASSDRGGRTEAFF	TGTGCCAGCAGTGATCGAGGTGGGAGGACTGAAGCTTTCTTT	.	TRBV2	TRBJ1-1
CASSQGAQGKYEQYF	TGCGCCAGCAGCCAAGGGGCCCAGGGGAAATACGAGCAGTACTTC	.	TRBV4-3	TRBJ2-7
CASSFDRGPGELFF	TGTGCCAGCAGCTTCGACAGGGGTCCCGGGGAGCTGTTTTTT	TRBD1	TRBV7-2	TRBJ2-2
CASSLTGSSYNEQFF	TGTGCCAGCAGCTTAACGGGGAGCTCCTACAATGAGCAGTTCTTC	.	TRBV7-3	TRBJ2-1
CASSPKYEQYF	TGTGCCAGCAGTCCTAAATACGAGCAGTACTTC	.	TRBV7-2	TRBJ2-7
CAISEATGSSYNEQFF	TGTGCCATCAGTGAGGCAACAGGCAGCTCCTACAATGAGCAGTTCTTC	.	TRBV10-3	TRBJ2-1
CASSEAGTGGYEQYF	TGTGCCAGCAGTGAAGCGGGAACAGGAGGGTACGAGCAGTACTTC	.	TRBV2	TRBJ2-7
CASSLQGHTGELFF	TGTGCCAGCAGCTTACAGGGGCACACCGGGGAGCTGTTTTTT	.	TRBV7-3	TRBJ2-2
CSVSKGVGELFF	TGCAGCGTTAGTAAGGGAGTCGGGGAGCTGTTTTTT	.	TRBV29-1	TRBJ2-2
CASSLVQGGELFF	TGTGCCAGCAGCTTAGTACAGGGTGGCGAACTGTTTTTT	.	TRBV7-2	TRBJ1-4
CASSLIGGGYTF	TGTGCCAGCAGCTTAATAGGGGGCGGCTACACCTTC	TRBD1	TRBV7-9	TRBJ1-2
CSGASYNEQFF	TGCAGCGGGGCTTCCTACAATGAGCAGTTCTTC	.	TRBV29-1	TRBJ2-1
CASSYRGTGELFF	TGTGCCAGCAGTTACAGGGGCACCGGGGAGCTGTTTTTT	TRBD1	TRBV5-8	TRBJ2-2
CASSLVQAGAYNEQFF	TGTGCCAGCAGCTTAGTACAGGCAGGGGCCTACAATGAGCAGTTCTTC	.	TRBV7-9	TRBJ2-1
CASSYSPSGGTGELFF	TGTGCCAGCAGTTACTCTCCTAGCGGAGGCACCGGGGAGCTGTTTTTT	TRBD2	TRBV6-5	TRBJ2-2
CASSFGAHVQPQHF	TGTGCCAGCAGCTTTGGGGCCCATGTGCAGCCCCAGCATTTT	.	TRBV5-8	TRBJ1-5
CASSLDPGGTGSSYEQYF	TGTGCCAGCAGCTTAGATCCGGGTGGCACAGGGAGCTCCTACGAGCAGTACTTC	.	TRBV11-2	TRBJ2-7
CASSHRDGSSYEQYF	TGTGCCAGCAGCCACCGGGACGGGAGCTCCTACGAGCAGTACTTC	.	TRBV9	TRBJ2-7
CASTPGLAGRGELFF	TGTGCCAGTACCCCGGGACTAGCGGGCCGCGGGGAGCTGTTTTTT	TRBD2	TRBV19	TRBJ2-2
CASSGGSTGKEKLFF	TGTGCCAGCTCTGGGGGATCGACAGGAAAGGAAAAACTGTTTTTT	.	TRBV19	TRBJ1-4
CASSLARQGRSPLHF	TGCGCCAGCAGCTTGGCCAGGCAGGGGCGTTCACCCCTCCACTTT	.	TRBV5-1	TRBJ1-6
CAISEREGSTDTQYF	TGTGCCATCAGTGAGCGGGAAGGTAGCACAGATACGCAGTATTTT	.	TRBV10-3	TRBJ2-3
CASSVPGQGSRSPLHF	TGTGCCAGCAGCGTTCCGGGACAGGGATCCCGTTCACCCCTCCACTTT	TRBD1	TRBV7-2	TRBJ1-6
CASKNRRLAEAFF	TGTGCCAGTAAAAACAGGCGTTTGGCTGAAGCTTTCTTT	.	TRBV19	TRBJ1-1
CASSSSGQGGANYGYTF	TGTGCCAGCAGTTCCTCGGGACAGGGGGGCGCCAACTATGGCTACACCTTC	TRBD1	TRBV28	TRBJ1-2
CASSEPGQGHEQYF	TGCGCCAGCAGTGAGCCCGGACAGGGCCACGAGCAGTACTTC	TRBD1	TRBV10-1	TRBJ2-7
CASSSTPQGAGYEQYF	TGCGCCAGCAGTTCGACACCTCAGGGGGCCGGCTACGAGCAGTACTTC	TRBD1	TRBV5-1	TRBJ2-7
CAISEGGEQYF	TGTGCCATCAGTGAAGGGGGCGAGCAGTACTTC	.	TRBV10-3	TRBJ2-7
CASSTTGIDSYEQYF	TGTGCCAGCAGCACGACAGGAATAGACTCCTACGAGCAGTACTTC	.	TRBV2	TRBJ2-7
CASSLGQDSTDTQYF	TGCGCCAGCAGCTTGGGACAGGACAGCACAGATACGCAGTATTTT	.	TRBV5-1	TRBJ2-3
CASSLGGGVGSYNEQFF	TGTGCCAGCAGCTTGGGGGGCGGGGTAGGCTCCTACAATGAGCAGTTCTTC	.	TRBV5-4	TRBJ2-1
CAIRIDMRSGNTIYF	TGTGCCATCAGAATCGACATGCGCTCTGGAAACACCATATATTTT	.	TRBV10-3	TRBJ1-3
CASIPRARIANYGYTF	TGTGCCAGTATCCCCAGGGCGAGGATCGCTAACTATGGCTACACCTTC	.	TRBV19	TRBJ1-2
CASINRGNTEAFF	TGTGCCAGCATTAACAGGGGGAACACTGAAGCTTTCTTT	TRBD1	TRBV28	TRBJ1-1
CASSLKTSGYGDTQYF	TGTGCCAGCAGCTTGAAAACTAGCGGGTATGGGGATACGCAGTATTTT	TRBD2	TRBV5-4	TRBJ2-3
CANSSTGGEKEEKLFF	TGTGCCAACTCGAGCACAGGCGGGGAGAAGGAAGAAAAACTGTTTTTT	.	TRBV7-8	TRBJ1-4
CASSIGGMDTEAFF	TGCGCCAGCAGCATAGGGGGTATGGACACTGAAGCTTTCTTT	.	TRBV5-1	TRBJ1-1
CASSYVVDLGPQETQYF	TGCGCCAGCAGTTACGTTGTAGACCTGGGCCCCCAAGAGACCCAGTACTTC	.	TRBV5-1	TRBJ2-5
CASSAGDLLVTEAFF	TGCGCCAGCAGCGCGGGGGACCTCTTGGTCACTGAAGCTTTCTTT	.	TRBV5-1	TRBJ1-1
CASSLGGTNQETQYF	TGTGCCAGCAGCTTAGGAGGTACGAACCAAGAGACCCAGTACTTC	.	TRBV7-6	TRBJ2-5
CASSKDSGSYNEQFF	TGCGCCAGCAGTAAGGACAGTGGCTCCTACAATGAGCAGTTCTTC	.	TRBV5-1	TRBJ2-1
CATRGGLAKNIQYF	TGTGCCACCCGAGGGGGTTTAGCCAAAAACATTCAGTACTTC	.	TRBV27	TRBJ2-4
CASRREQGGAYEQYF	TGTGCCAGCAGGAGGGAGCAGGGGGGAGCTTACGAGCAGTACTTC	.	TRBV6-1	TRBJ2-7
CASSVGLAGTDTQYF	TGTGCCAGCAGCGTCGGACTAGCCGGCACAGATACGCAGTATTTT	TRBD2	TRBV5-6	TRBJ2-3
CASSRGQDSYEQYF	TGTGCCAGTAGTAGAGGACAGGACTCCTACGAGCAGTACTTC	TRBD1	TRBV19	TRBJ2-7